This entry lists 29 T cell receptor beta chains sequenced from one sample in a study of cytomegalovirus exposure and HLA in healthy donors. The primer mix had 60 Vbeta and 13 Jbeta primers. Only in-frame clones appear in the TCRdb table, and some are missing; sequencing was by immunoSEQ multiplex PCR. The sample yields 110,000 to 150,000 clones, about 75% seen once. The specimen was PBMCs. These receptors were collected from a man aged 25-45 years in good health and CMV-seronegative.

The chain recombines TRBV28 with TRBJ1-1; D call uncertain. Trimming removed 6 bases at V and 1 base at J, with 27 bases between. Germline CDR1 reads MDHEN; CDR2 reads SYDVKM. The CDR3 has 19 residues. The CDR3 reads CASSINGVISTLRNTEAFF. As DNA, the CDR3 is TGTGCCAGCAGCATAAACGGGGTAATCTCGACCTTAAGGAACACTGAAGCTTTCTTT.

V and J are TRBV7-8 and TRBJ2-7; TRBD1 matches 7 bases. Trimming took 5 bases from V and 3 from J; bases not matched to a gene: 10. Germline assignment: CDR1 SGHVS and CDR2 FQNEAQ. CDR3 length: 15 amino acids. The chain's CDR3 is CASSPPGTASYEQYF. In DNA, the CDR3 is TGTGCCAGCAGCCCGCCCGGGACAGCGAGCTACGAGCAGTACTTC.

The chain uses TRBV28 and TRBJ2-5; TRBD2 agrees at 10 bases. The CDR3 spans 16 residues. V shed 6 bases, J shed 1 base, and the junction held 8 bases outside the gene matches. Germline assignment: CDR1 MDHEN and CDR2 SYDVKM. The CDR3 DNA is TGTGCCAGCAGCCCCGTACTAGCGGGGTTCCAAGAGACCCAGTACTTC. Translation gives CASSPVLAGFQETQYF.

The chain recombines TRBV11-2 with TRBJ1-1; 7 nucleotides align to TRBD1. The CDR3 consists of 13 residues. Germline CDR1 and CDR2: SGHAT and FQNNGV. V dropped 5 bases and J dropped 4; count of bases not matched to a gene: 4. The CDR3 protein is CASSPDRFTEAFF. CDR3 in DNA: TGTGCCAGCAGCCCGGACAGGTTCACTGAAGCTTTCTTT.

The chain's CDR3 is CASGYGNQPQHF. The CDR3 DNA is TGTGCGAGCGGGTATGGCAATCAGCCCCAGCATTTT. The V call is TRBV19, the J call TRBJ1-5, with D uncertain. The germline V gene encodes CDR1 LNHDA and CDR2 SQIVND (reference sequence). This CDR3 comprises 12 residues.

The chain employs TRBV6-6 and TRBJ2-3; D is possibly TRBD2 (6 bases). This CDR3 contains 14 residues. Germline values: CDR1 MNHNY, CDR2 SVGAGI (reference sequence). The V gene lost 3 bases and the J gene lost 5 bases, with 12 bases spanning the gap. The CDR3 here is CASSYRGKGDTQYF. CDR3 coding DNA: TGTGCCAGCAGTTATCGCGGGAAGGGAGATACGCAGTATTTT.

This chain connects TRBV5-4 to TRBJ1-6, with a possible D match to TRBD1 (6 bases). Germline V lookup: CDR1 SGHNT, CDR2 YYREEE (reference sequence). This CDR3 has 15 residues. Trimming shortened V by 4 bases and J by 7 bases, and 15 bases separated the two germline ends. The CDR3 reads CASSRGTSLNSPLHF. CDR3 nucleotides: TGTGCCAGCAGCAGGGGGACAAGCCTCAATTCACCCCTCCACTTT.

CDR3 loop: CASSGDSREQYF. In DNA form, the CDR3 reads TGTGCCAGTAGTGGGGACAGTCGGGAGCAGTACTTC. This chain links TRBV19 with TRBJ2-7; 7 bases fit TRBD1. This CDR3 has 12 residues. V shed 5 bases and J 7 bases; nucleotides not matched to a gene: 5. CDR1 is LNHDA and CDR2 is SQIVND in the germline V gene (reference sequence).

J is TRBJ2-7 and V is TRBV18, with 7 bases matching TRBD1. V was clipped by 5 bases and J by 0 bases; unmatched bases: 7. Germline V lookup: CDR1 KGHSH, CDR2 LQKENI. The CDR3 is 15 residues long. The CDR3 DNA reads TGTGCCAGCTCAGTACGGGACAGTAGCTCCTACGAGCAGTACTTC. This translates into CASSVRDSSSYEQYF.

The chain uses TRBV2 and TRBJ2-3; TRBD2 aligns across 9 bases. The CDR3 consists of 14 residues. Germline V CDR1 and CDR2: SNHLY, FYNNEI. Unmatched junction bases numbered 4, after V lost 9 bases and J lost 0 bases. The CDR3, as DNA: TGTGCCAGTACAGGACTAGCGAGCACAGATACGCAGTATTTT. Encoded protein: CASTGLASTDTQYF. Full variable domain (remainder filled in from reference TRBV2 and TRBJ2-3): EPEVTQTPSHQVTQMGQEVILRCVPISNHLYFYWYRQILGQKVEFLVSFYNNEISEKSEIFDDQFSVERPDGSNFTLKIRSTKLEDSAMYFCASTGLASTDTQYFGPGTRLTVL.

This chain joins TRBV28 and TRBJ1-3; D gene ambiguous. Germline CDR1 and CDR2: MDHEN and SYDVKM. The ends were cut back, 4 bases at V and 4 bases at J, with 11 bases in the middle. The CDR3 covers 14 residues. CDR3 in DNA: TGTGCCAGCAGTTCCCCGGGTTTCGGAAACACCATATATTTT. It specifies CASSSPGFGNTIYF.

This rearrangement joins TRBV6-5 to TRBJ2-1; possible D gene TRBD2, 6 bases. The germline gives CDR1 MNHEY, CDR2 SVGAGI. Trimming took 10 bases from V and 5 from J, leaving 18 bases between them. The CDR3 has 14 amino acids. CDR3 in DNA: TGTGCCATGGGGATGGGGGGTGGGAACAATGAGCAGTTCTTC. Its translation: CAMGMGGGNNEQFF.

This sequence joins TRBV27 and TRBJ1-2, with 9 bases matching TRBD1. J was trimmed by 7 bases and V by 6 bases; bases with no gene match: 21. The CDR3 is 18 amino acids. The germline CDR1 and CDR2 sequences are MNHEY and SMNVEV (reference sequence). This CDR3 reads CASSQRGRGPYRGLGYTF. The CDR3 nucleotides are TGTGCCAGCAGCCAGCGCGGCCGGGGTCCCTACAGGGGGCTTGGCTACACCTTC.

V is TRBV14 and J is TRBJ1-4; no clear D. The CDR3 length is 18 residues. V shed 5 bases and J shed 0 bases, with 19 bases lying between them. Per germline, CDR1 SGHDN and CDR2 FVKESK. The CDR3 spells CASSNKRQHEATNEKLFF. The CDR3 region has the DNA TGTGCCAGCAGCAATAAACGCCAACACGAAGCAACTAATGAAAAACTGTTTTTT.

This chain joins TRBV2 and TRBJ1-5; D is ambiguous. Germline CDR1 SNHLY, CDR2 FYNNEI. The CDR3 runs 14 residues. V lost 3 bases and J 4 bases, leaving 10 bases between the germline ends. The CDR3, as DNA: TGTGCCAGCAGTGAGAGAACTACAAATCAGCCCCAGCATTTT. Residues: CASSERTTNQPQHF.

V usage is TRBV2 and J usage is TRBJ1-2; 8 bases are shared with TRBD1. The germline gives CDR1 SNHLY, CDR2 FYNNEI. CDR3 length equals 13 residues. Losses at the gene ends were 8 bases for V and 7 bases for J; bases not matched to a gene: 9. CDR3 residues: CASSPDRGTGYTF. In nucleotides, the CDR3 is TGTGCCAGCTCACCAGACAGGGGTACTGGCTACACCTTC. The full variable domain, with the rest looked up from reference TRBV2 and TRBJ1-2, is EPEVTQTPSHQVTQMGQEVILRCVPISNHLYFYWYRQILGQKVEFLVSFYNNEISEKSEIFDDQFSVERPDGSNFTLKIRSTKLEDSAMYFCASSPDRGTGYTFGSGTRLTVV.

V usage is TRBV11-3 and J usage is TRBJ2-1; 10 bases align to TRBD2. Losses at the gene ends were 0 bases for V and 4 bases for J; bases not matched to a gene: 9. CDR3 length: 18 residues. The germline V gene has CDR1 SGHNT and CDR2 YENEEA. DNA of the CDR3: TGTGCCAGCAGCTTAGAACCAGCTAGCGGGGGAGGGTACAATGAGCAGTTCTTC. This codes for CASSLEPASGGGYNEQFF.

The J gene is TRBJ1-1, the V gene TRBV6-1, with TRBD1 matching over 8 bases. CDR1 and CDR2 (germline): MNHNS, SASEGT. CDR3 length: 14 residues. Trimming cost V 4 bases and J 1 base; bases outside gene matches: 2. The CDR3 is CASSGQGTNTEAFF. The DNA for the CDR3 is TGTGCCAGCAGTGGACAGGGGACGAACACTGAAGCTTTCTTT.

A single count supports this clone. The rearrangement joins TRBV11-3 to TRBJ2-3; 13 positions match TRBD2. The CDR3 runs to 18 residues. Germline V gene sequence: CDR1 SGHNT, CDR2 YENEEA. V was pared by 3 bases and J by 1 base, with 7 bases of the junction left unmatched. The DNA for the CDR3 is TGTGCCAGCAGCTTCGGGACTAGCGGGGCCTACGGCACAGATACGCAGTATTTT. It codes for CASSFGTSGAYGTDTQYF.

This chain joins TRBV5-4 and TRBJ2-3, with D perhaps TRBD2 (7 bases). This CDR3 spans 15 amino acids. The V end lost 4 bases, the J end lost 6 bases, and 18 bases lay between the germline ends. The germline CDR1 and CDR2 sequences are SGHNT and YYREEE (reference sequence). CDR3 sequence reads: CASSPGGGAKDTQYF. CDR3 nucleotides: TGTGCCAGCAGCCCTGGAGGGGGGGCCAAGGATACGCAGTATTTT.

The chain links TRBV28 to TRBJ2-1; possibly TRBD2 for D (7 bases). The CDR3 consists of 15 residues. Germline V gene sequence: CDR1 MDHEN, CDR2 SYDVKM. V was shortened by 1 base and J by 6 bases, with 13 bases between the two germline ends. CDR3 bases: TGTGCCAGCAGTTTATATAGAGGGGGGGGCAATGAGCAGTTCTTC. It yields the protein CASSLYRGGGNEQFF.

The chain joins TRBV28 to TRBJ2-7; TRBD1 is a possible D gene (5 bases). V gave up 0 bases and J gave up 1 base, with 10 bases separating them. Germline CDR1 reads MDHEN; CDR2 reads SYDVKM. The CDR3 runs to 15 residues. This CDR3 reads CASSLWGLQSYEQYF. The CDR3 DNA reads TGTGCCAGCAGTTTATGGGGGCTCCAGTCCTACGAGCAGTACTTC.

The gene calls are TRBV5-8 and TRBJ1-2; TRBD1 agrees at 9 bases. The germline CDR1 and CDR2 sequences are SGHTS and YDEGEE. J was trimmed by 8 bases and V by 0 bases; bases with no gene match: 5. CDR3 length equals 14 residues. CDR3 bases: TGTGCCAGCAGCTTGGGGGACAGGGCGGCCGGCTACACCTTC. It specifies CASSLGDRAAGYTF.

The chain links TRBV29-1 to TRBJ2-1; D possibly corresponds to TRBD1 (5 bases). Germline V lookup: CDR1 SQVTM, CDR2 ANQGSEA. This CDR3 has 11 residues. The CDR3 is CSQTRQGEQFF. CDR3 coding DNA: TGCAGTCAAACCCGGCAGGGTGAGCAGTTCTTC.

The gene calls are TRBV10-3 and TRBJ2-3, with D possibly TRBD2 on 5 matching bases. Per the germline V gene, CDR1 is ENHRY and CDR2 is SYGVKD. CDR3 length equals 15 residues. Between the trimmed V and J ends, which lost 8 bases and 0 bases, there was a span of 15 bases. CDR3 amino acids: CAIDEGSGSTDTQYF. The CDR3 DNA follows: TGTGCCATCGATGAGGGTTCGGGTAGCACAGATACGCAGTATTTT.

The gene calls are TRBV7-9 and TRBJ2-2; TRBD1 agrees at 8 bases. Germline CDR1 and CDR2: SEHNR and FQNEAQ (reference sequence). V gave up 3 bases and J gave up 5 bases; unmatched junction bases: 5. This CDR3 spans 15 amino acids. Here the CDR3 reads CASSLTGARTGELFF. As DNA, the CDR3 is TGTGCCAGCAGCTTGACAGGGGCTCGGACCGGGGAGCTGTTTTTT. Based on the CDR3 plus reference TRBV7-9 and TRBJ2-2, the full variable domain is DTGVSQNPRHKITKRGQNVTFRCDPISEHNRLYWYRQTLGQGPEFLTYFQNEAQLEKSRLLSDRFSAERPKGSFSTLEIQRTEQGDSAMYLCASSLTGARTGELFFGEGSRLTVL.

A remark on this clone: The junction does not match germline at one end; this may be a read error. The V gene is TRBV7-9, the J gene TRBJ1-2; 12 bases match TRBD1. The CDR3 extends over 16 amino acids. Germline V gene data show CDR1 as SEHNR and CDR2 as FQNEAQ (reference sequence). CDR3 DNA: TGTTCCAGCAGCCGAGGATGGGCGGGACAGGGGGCTGGCTACACCTTC. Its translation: CSSSRGWAGQGAGYTF.

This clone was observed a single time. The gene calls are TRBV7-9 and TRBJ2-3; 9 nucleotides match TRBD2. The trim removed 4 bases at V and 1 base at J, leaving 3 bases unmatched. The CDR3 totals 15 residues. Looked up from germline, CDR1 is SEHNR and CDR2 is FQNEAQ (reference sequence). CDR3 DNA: TGTGCCAGCAGCTCCCGACTAGCGGGCACAGATACGCAGTATTTT. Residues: CASSSRLAGTDTQYF.

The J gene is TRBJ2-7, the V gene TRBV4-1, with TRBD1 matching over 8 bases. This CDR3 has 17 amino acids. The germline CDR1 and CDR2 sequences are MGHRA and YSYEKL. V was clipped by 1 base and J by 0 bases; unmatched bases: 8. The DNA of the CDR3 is TGCGCCAGCAGCCAAGCCCTCGACAGGGGACCCTCCTACGAGCAGTACTTC. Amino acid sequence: CASSQALDRGPSYEQYF.